Shown below are 5 T cell receptor beta chains from a single sample sequenced in a study of blood T cell repertoires in COVID-19. The repertoire was sequenced with immunoSEQ multiplex PCR; TCRdb's copy has only in-frame clones and lacks some. The table records more than 95,000 clones, roughly 82% of them present only once. The sequencing input was peripheral blood. These receptors originate from a man in his 60s with acute or convalescent COVID-19.

V and J are TRBV2 and TRBJ1-1, with D possibly matching TRBD1 (6 bases). The CDR3 covers 14 residues. CDR1 is SNHLY and CDR2 is FYNNEI in the germline V gene. The V and J ends lost 7 bases and 2 bases respectively, with 14 bases between them. This CDR3 is CASTSQGRNTEAFF. The CDR3 DNA sequence: TGTGCCAGCACCTCCCAGGGGCGAAACACTGAAGCTTTCTTT.

A word on this clone: Distinct nucleotide sequences in the sample also encode this CDR3. The genes are TRBV5-1 and TRBJ1-1; tentative D call: TRBD1 (5 bases). The V gene lost 4 bases and the J gene lost 1 base, with 8 bases spanning the gap. Germline CDR1 is SGHRS and CDR2 is YFSETQ. The CDR3 totals 13 residues. The CDR3 DNA follows: TGCGCCAGCAGCCTTCAGGGGAACACTGAAGCTTTCTTT. This codes for CASSLQGNTEAFF.

The rearrangement links TRBV6-1 to TRBJ1-5; 7 positions match TRBD1. The CDR3 extends over 14 amino acids. Per the germline V gene, CDR1 is MNHNS and CDR2 is SASEGT. V lost 3 bases to trimming and J lost 7 bases; unmatched junction nucleotides: 6. CDR3 region: CASSEGQRPQPQHF. In DNA, the CDR3 is TGTGCCAGCAGTGAGGGACAGCGTCCCCAGCCCCAGCATTTT.

This clone has a single count. This rearrangement joins TRBV15 to TRBJ1-2, with D unclear. V shed 0 bases and J shed 5 bases, with 7 bases lying between them. CDR1 and CDR2 (germline): LNHNV, YYDKDF (reference sequence). The CDR3 loop spans 13 amino acids. In DNA form, the CDR3 reads TGTGCCACCAGCAGAGATCCCCAATATGGCTACACCTTC. Its translation is CATSRDPQYGYTF.

The V call is TRBV6-1, the J call TRBJ2-1; 9 positions match TRBD2. With 2 bases clipped from V and 4 bases from J, the junction kept 6 bases outside the gene matches. The germline gives CDR1 MNHNS, CDR2 SASEGT. This CDR3 comprises 16 residues. This CDR3 reads CASSESSAGGYNEQFF. Written as DNA, the CDR3 is TGTGCCAGCAGTGAAAGCTCAGCGGGGGGTTACAATGAGCAGTTCTTC.